Here is one T cell receptor beta chain with its context. Its antigen is currently unknown. These data are taken from a study of T cell responses to AZD1222 COVID-19 vaccine. Points from the study as a whole: Just 6 or 7 people given AZD1222 tested seropositive at baseline. White British people made up most donors, females outnumbered males, and clonal diversity was possibly underestimated. Spike regions recognized by vaccine-associated CD4 TCRs spanned the protein, led by 160-218 and 743-854. The breadth and depth of Spike-specific TCRs increased once two AZD1222 doses had been given.

The CDR3 length is 13 residues. V dropped 6 bases and J dropped 10; count of bases not matched to a gene: 6. Germline CDR1 GTSNPN, CDR2 SVGIG (reference sequence). The table came from immunoSEQ multiplex PCR; TCRdb's copy has only in-frame clones and leaves some out. This table holds 150,000 or so clones, approximately 91% found once. The sequence was obtained from an adult in good health. The sample consisted of peripheral blood, taken on day 0 of AZD1222 vaccination. This chain joins TRBV30 and TRBJ1-6; 10 nucleotides align to TRBD1. CDR3 nucleotide sequence: TGTGCCTGTAGGGGACAGGGGAGGTCACCCCTCCACTTT. Protein: CACRGQGRSPLHF.